This record concerns one T cell receptor beta chain sequence. Its antigen remains unknown. These data belong to a study of beta chain features in type 1 diabetes. Study summary: Healthy donors, compared against patients, showed similar age, gender and cell yields.

Study-wide results and caveats: Researchers cautioned that cDNA sequencing could over-represent cells with high TCR expression. Insertions were fewer and deletions more numerous at VDJ junctions in type 1 diabetes patients.

The sequenced template was cDNA made from the entire isolated RNA. Repertoires were generated with immunoSEQ multiplex PCR, while TCRdb's copy carries only in-frame clones and drops some. The sample consists of fewer than 900,000 clones, roughly 16% of them appearing once. The CDR3 contains 12 residues. V was pared by 4 bases and J by 5 bases, with 9 bases between. Germline V gene data show CDR1 as SGHRS and CDR2 as YFSETQ. This chain uses TRBV5-1 with TRBJ1-2; tentatively, D is TRBD1 (5 bases). Sequencing input: naive CD4+ T cells from blood. The receptor's source is a woman between 18 and 29 years old in good health. The CDR3 spells CASSPDRYGYTF. The CDR3 DNA follows: TGCGCCAGCAGCCCAGACAGATATGGCTACACCTTC. Using reference TRBV5-1 and TRBJ1-2 for the parts outside the CDR3, the full variable domain is KAGVTQTPRYLIKTRGQQVTLSCSPISGHRSVSWYQQTPGQGLQFLFEYFSETQRNKGNFPGRFSGRQFSNSRSEMNVSTLELGDSALYLCASSPDRYGYTFGSGTRLTVV.